What follows are 19 T cell receptor beta chains derived from one specimen sequenced in a study of blood T cell repertoires in COVID-19. Sequencing was performed with immunoSEQ multiplex PCR; in TCRdb, only in-frame clones are kept and a portion is missing. The table has approximately 300,000 clones, around four fifths seen once. The sequenced sample consisted of peripheral blood. Receptors originate from a woman aged 50 to 60 with active or convalescent COVID-19.

V is TRBV7-9 and J is TRBJ2-5; 7 bases align to TRBD2. V shed 1 base, J shed 5 bases, and the junction held 7 bases outside the gene matches. CDR1 SEHNR and CDR2 FQNEAQ come from the germline V gene (reference sequence). This CDR3 spans 15 amino acids. The CDR3 loop is CASSLGSLAAETQYF. The DNA for the CDR3 is TGTGCCAGCAGCTTAGGGTCTCTAGCGGCGGAGACCCAGTACTTC.

The rearrangement joins TRBV4-2 to TRBJ2-3; possible D gene TRBD1, 5 bases. The germline V gene encodes CDR1 LGHNA and CDR2 YNFKEQ. The V and J ends lost 0 bases and 1 base respectively, with 14 bases between them. The CDR3 runs to 17 residues. CDR3 DNA: TGTGCCAGCAGCCAAGATCCCACCCAGGGTGGCACAGATACGCAGTATTTT. Residues: CASSQDPTQGGTDTQYF.

This chain links TRBV25-1 with TRBJ1-1, with D perhaps matching TRBD1 (6 bases). CDR3 size: 13 residues. Deletions cut 5 bases from V and 10 bases from J, with 17 bases between. Germline CDR1 MGHDK, CDR2 SYGVNS. CDR3 coding DNA: TGTGCCAGCAGTACCTCCCCCGGGACAAGAGCTTTCTTT. This gives the protein CASSTSPGTRAFF.

The chain couples TRBV29-1 to TRBJ2-7; no clear D gene. CDR3 size: 12 residues. V lost 7 bases, J lost 0 bases, and 10 bases lay in between. From germline, CDR1 is SQVTM and CDR2 ANQGSEA. CDR3 sequence: CSAKQSSYEQYF. CDR3 bases: TGCAGCGCAAAACAGAGCTCCTACGAGCAGTACTTC.

The V call is TRBV5-6, the J call TRBJ1-1, with 12 nucleotides matching TRBD1. CDR1 is SGHDT, CDR2 YYEEEE, per germline. The ends lost 4 bases at V and 5 bases at J; junction bases unmatched: 6. The CDR3 covers 15 residues. The CDR3 sequence is CASSLGTGGFTEAFF. The CDR3 coding sequence is TGTGCCAGCAGCCTCGGGACAGGGGGCTTTACTGAAGCTTTCTTT.

The chain couples TRBV5-5 to TRBJ1-1; the D gene is possibly TRBD1 (6 bases). This CDR3 has 13 amino acids. Trimming stripped 4 bases from V and 6 bases from J, with 13 bases between. Germline lookup yields CDR1 SGHKS and CDR2 YYEKEE (reference sequence). For the CDR3, the DNA is TGTGCCAGCAGCACCCACGGACAGCCTGAAGCTTTCTTT. Its protein product is CASSTHGQPEAFF.

The V and J genes are TRBV28 and TRBJ2-1; D unresolved. The CDR3 spans 12 residues. V lost 7 bases, J lost 6 bases, and 10 bases lay in between. Looked up from germline, CDR1 is MDHEN and CDR2 is SYDVKM. CDR3 coding DNA: TGTGCCAGCACCGAAGCTAGCAATGAGCAGTTCTTC. Its protein product is CASTEASNEQFF.

This clone was observed once. The V and J genes are TRBV5-5 and TRBJ1-3; D not certain. The V and J ends lost 0 bases and 3 bases respectively, with 13 bases between them. Germline values: CDR1 SGHKS, CDR2 YYEKEE (reference sequence). The CDR3 is made up of 16 amino acids. The chain's CDR3 is CASSLEVGRRGNTIYF. The DNA for the CDR3 is TGTGCCAGCAGCTTGGAAGTCGGTCGTCGTGGAAACACCATATATTTT.

As concerns this clone: Other DNA sequences of this sample code for an identical CDR3. V usage is TRBV4-1 and J usage is TRBJ2-1; 7 nucleotides match TRBD2. After removal of 4 bases from V and 6 bases from J, the junction contained 21 bases not matched to a gene. Germline CDR1 MGHRA, CDR2 YSYEKL. This CDR3 is 19 amino acids long. The DNA for the CDR3 is TGCGCCAGCAGCCCCGTTCGAGGCCCCTCGGGGAGGGCAGGCAATGAGCAGTTCTTC. Translation gives CASSPVRGPSGRAGNEQFF.

This clone occurred once. The chain carries TRBV21-1 and TRBJ2-1; the D call in the table, TRBD2, was not verified against the DNA. TRBV21-1 has pseudogene status. CDR3 length equals 16 residues. CDR3 residues: CASSARRTSGSNEQFF. In nucleotides, the CDR3 is TGTGCCAGCAGCGCCAGAAGGACTAGCGGGTCCAATGAGCAGTTCTTC.

This clone was seen only a few times. The J gene is TRBJ2-7, the V gene TRBV5-3, with D perhaps matching TRBD1 (5 bases). TRBV5-3 is given ORF status, its function remaining uncertain. The CDR3 extends over 9 amino acids. CDR3 protein: CARKLSGLV. In DNA form, the CDR3 reads TGTGCCAGAAAACTGTCAGGGTTGGTC.

This clone was picked up a small number of times. The chain is built from TRBV4-1 and TRBJ1-2; 8 positions match TRBD1. CDR3 size: 18 residues. Unmatched junction bases numbered 17, after V lost 0 bases and J lost 8 bases. From germline, CDR1 is MGHRA and CDR2 YSYEKL. CDR3 DNA: TGCGCCAGCAGCCAAGATCCCCCCCGAAGGACAGGGAGTCAAGGCTACACCTTC. This gives the protein CASSQDPPRRTGSQGYTF.

The J gene is TRBJ1-1, the V gene TRBV30; no firm D call. V lost 4 bases and J lost 1, with 10 bases in between. This CDR3 contains 13 residues. Germline assignment: CDR1 GTSNPN and CDR2 SVGIG (reference sequence). This CDR3 is CAWTSQANTEAFF. Written as DNA, the CDR3 is TGTGCCTGGACTTCGCAGGCGAACACTGAAGCTTTCTTT.

Only a few counts were recorded for this clone. The rearrangement links TRBV6-6 to TRBJ1-2; D unclear. Germline values: CDR1 MNHNY, CDR2 SVGAGI (reference sequence). Trimming left V 4 bases short and J 5 bases short, with 5 bases between. The CDR3 is made up of 11 amino acids. This chain's CDR3 is CASSFQYGYTF. The CDR3 nucleotides read TGTGCCAGCAGTTTCCAGTATGGCTACACCTTC.

The CDR3 protein is CATSGTGNGAQYF. The CDR3 DNA follows: TGTGCCACCAGTGGGACAGGTAACGGGGCCCAGTACTTC. The chain recombines TRBV24-1 with TRBJ2-5; 7 nucleotides align to TRBD1. The length of the CDR3 is 13 residues. The V gene's germline CDR1 is KGHDR and CDR2 SFDVKD. V shed 5 bases, J shed 9 bases, and the junction held 8 bases outside the gene matches.

The chain employs TRBV27 and TRBJ1-2, with D hard to call. V gave up 7 bases and J gave up 6 bases, with 18 bases separating them. Germline V gives CDR1 MNHEY, CDR2 SMNVEV (reference sequence). The CDR3 is made up of 14 amino acids. CDR3 amino acids: CASKMEIGRDGYTF. As DNA, the CDR3 is TGTGCCAGCAAAATGGAGATAGGGAGGGATGGCTACACCTTC.

This clone was recorded many times. The chain joins TRBV5-4 to TRBJ2-2; 7 bases align to TRBD2. The CDR3 covers 17 residues. From germline, CDR1 is SGHNT and CDR2 YYREEE (reference sequence). V shed 0 bases and J 1 base; nucleotides not matched to a gene: 6. The CDR3 DNA reads as TGTGCCAGCAGCTTGGGTCGACTAGCCGTGAACACCGGGGAGCTGTTTTTT. It specifies CASSLGRLAVNTGELFF.

Concerning this clone itself: The sample has other DNA sequences that encode this CDR3 too. The V gene is TRBV18, the J gene TRBJ2-7, with 8 bases identical to TRBD1. J lost 2 bases, V lost 3 bases, and 3 bases had no gene match. Germline V CDR1 and CDR2: KGHSH, LQKENI. This CDR3 contains 14 residues. The CDR3 loop reads CASSPGQGPYEQYF. In nucleotides, the CDR3 is TGTGCCAGCTCACCCGGACAGGGCCCCTACGAGCAGTACTTC.

This chain links TRBV11-2 with TRBJ2-3; the D gene is possibly TRBD2 (5 bases). The CDR3 loop spans 16 amino acids. Germline V lookup: CDR1 SGHAT, CDR2 FQNNGV. Between the trimmed V and J ends, which lost 4 bases and 0 bases, there was a span of 14 bases. The CDR3 region is CASSSNRGYSTDTQYF. The CDR3 region has the DNA TGTGCCAGCAGCTCAAACCGGGGATATAGCACAGATACGCAGTATTTT.